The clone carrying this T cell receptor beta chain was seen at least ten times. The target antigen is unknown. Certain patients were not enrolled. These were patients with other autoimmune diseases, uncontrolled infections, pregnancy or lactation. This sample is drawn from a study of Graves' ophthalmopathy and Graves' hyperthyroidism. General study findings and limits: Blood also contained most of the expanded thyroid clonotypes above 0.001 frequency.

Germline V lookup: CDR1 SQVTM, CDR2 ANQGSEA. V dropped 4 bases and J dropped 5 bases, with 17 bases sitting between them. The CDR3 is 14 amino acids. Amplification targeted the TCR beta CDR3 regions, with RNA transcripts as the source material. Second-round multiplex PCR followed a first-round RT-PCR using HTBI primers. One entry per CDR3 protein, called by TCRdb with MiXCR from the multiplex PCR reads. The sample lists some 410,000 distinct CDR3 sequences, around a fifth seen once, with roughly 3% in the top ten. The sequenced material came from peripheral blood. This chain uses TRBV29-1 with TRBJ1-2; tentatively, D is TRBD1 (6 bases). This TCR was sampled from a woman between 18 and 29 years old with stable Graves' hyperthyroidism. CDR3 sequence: CSVGGPRGSYGYTF. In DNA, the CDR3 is TGCAGCGTTGGGGGTCCCAGGGGATCGTATGGCTACACCTTC.